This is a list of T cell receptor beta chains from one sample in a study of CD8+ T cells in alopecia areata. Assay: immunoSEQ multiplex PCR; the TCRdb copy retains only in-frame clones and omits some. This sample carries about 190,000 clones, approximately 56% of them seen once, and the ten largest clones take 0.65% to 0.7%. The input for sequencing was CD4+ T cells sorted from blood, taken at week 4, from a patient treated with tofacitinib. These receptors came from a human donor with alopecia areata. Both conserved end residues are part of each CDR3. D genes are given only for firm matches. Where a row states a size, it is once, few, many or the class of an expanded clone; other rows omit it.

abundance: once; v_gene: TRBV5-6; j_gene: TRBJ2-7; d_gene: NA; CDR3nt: TGTGCCAGCAGCGCGCTAGGAACTTCCTACGAGCAGTACTTC; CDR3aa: CASSALGTSYEQYF
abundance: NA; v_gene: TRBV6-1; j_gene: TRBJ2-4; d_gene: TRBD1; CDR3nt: TGTGCCAGCGCCAGAGAGGGGACAGGGGGCATTCAGTACTTC; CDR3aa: CASAREGTGGIQYF
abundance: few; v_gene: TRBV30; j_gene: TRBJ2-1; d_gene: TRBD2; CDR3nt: TGTGCCTGGAGTGTTGGGCTAGCGGGGAACAATGAGCAGTTCTTC; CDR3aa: CAWSVGLAGNNEQFF
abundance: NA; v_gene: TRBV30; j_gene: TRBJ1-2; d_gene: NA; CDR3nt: TGTGCCTGGATAAGCGGGAACTATGGCTACACCTTC; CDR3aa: CAWISGNYGYTF
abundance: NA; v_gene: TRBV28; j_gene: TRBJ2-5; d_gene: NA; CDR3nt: TGTGCCAGCAGTGCCCCGGATGGGACCCAGTACTTC; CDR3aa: CASSAPDGTQYF
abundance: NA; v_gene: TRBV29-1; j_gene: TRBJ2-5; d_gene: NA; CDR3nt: TGCAGCGTTGAAGTAGAGACCCAGTACTTC; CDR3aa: CSVEVETQYF
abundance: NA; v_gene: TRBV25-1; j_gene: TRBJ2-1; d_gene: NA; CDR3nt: TGTGCCAGCAGTGGTTACAATGAGCAGTTCTTC; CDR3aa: CASSGYNEQFF
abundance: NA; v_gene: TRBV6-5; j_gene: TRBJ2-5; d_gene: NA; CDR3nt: TGTGCCAGCAGTTCGGGCCAAGAGACCCAGTACTTC; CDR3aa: CASSSGQETQYF
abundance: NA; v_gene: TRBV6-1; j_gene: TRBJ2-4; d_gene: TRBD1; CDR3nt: TGTGCCAGTGGGACAGGGGGCATCACCAAAAACATTCAGTACTTC; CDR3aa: CASGTGGITKNIQYF
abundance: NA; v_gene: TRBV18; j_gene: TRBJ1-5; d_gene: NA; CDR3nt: TGTGCCAGCTCAAGAGACGTTGGGGATCAGCCCCAGCATTTT; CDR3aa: CASSRDVGDQPQHF
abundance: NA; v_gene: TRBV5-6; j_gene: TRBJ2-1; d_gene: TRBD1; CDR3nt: TGTGCCAGCTCCTCAGGGGGTGGGCGCTCCTACAATGAGCAGTTCTTC; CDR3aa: CASSSGGGRSYNEQFF
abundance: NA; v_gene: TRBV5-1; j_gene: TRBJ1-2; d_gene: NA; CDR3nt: TGCGCCAGCAGTACGGCAGGCGCGAGCTACACCTTC; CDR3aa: CASSTAGASYTF
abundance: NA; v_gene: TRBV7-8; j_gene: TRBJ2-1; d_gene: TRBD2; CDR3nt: TGTGCCAGCAGCTCGCGCCCCTCGGGGGGGGAAAGCTCCTACAATGAGCAGTTCTTC; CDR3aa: CASSSRPSGGESSYNEQFF
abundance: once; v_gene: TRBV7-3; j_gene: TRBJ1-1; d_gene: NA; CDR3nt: TGTGCCAGCAGCTCCCCGGAGAGGAACACTGAAGCTTTCTTT; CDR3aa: CASSSPERNTEAFF
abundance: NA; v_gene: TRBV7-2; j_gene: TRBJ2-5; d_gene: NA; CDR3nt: TGTGCCAGCAGCCCTCGCACGGGAGCAGAGACCCAGTACTTC; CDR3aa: CASSPRTGAETQYF
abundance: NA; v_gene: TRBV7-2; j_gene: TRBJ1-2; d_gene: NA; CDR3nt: TGTGCCAGCAGCTTAGATTTCATGGGTTCAGCTATCTATGGCTACACCTTC; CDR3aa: CASSLDFMGSAIYGYTF
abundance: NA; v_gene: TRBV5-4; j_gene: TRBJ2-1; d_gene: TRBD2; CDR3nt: TGTGCCAGCAGCTTTCGAGCGGGAAACTACAATGAGCAGTTCTTC; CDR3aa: CASSFRAGNYNEQFF
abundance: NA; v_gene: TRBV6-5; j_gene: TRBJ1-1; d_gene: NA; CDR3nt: TGTGCCAGCAGTTCCGTCGGGGTTGGAACTGAAGCTTTCTTT; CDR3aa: CASSSVGVGTEAFF
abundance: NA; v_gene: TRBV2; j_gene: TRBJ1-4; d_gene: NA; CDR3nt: TGTGCCAGCAGTGAAATCGACGGAAGACTGTTTTTT; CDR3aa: CASSEIDGRLFF
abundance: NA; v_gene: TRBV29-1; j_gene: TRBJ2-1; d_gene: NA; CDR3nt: TGCAGCGTTGCCGCGGACTCACACCCACTTAATGAGCAGTTCTTC; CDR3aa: CSVAADSHPLNEQFF
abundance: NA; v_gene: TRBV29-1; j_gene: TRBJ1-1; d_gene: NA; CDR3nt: TGCAGCGTTGAACGCCAGGTTAGGAACACTGAAGCTTTCTTT; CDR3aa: CSVERQVRNTEAFF
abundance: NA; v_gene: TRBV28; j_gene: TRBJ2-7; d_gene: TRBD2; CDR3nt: TGTGCCAGCAGTCGCGACCCCCCAGGGAGGGGAGACGAGCAGTACTTC; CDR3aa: CASSRDPPGRGDEQYF
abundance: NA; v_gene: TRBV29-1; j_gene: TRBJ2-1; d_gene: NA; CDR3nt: TGCAGCGCTGAACGGATCAGGGCCACCAATGAGCAGTTCTTC; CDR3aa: CSAERIRATNEQFF